Following are 26 T cell receptor beta chains from one sample sequenced in a study of blood T cell repertoires in COVID-19. The repertoire was sequenced with immunoSEQ multiplex PCR; TCRdb's copy has only in-frame clones and lacks some. The data contain 250,000 to 400,000 clones, 70% to 90% of them singletons. Sequencing was carried out using PBMCs or T cells enriched from blood (not recorded which). Receptor source: a woman in her 30s who had recovered from COVID-19.

The rearrangement joins TRBV2 to TRBJ1-3; no clear D gene. The germline gives CDR1 SNHLY, CDR2 FYNNEI. Trimming took 3 bases from V and 0 from J, leaving 6 bases between them. The CDR3 spans 14 residues. CDR3 DNA: TGTGCCAGCAGTGATCTTATCTCTGGAAACACCATATATTTT. Its protein is CASSDLISGNTIYF.

The genes are TRBV5-1 and TRBJ2-3, with unresolved D. V was cut by 0 bases and J by 5 bases, with 7 bases left in between. Per germline, CDR1 SGHRS and CDR2 YFSETQ. The CDR3 covers 13 residues. CDR3 in DNA: TGCGCCAGCAGCTTGGAGCTCATAGATACGCAGTATTTT. Residues: CASSLELIDTQYF.

The J gene is TRBJ2-7, the V gene TRBV27, with 10 bases lining up with TRBD1. V was pared by 4 bases and J by 2 bases, with 17 bases of the junction left unmatched. This CDR3 contains 19 residues. Germline values: CDR1 MNHEY, CDR2 SMNVEV (reference sequence). CDR3 nucleotide sequence: TGTGCCAGCAGTTCAGGACAGGGGGATATGGCGGGGGAGCCCTACGAGCAGTACTTC. Residues: CASSSGQGDMAGEPYEQYF.

This rearrangement joins TRBV5-1 to TRBJ1-1, with D possibly being TRBD1 (6 bases). This CDR3 spans 15 amino acids. Per germline, CDR1 SGHRS and CDR2 YFSETQ. With 4 bases removed from V and 0 bases from J, the gap between germline ends came to 13 bases. This chain's CDR3 is CASSVAGTMNTEAFF. The CDR3 DNA sequence: TGCGCCAGCAGCGTTGCCGGGACAATGAACACTGAAGCTTTCTTT.

The gene calls are TRBV29-1 and TRBJ1-4; 7 nucleotides align to TRBD1. V lost 4 bases, J lost 8 bases, and 10 bases stayed unmatched. CDR3 length: 14 residues. Germline V gives CDR1 SQVTM, CDR2 ANQGSEA. CDR3 DNA sequence: TGCAGCGTTGCCCCGACAGGGAATGGAGAAAAACTGTTTTTT. Residues: CSVAPTGNGEKLFF.

The chain is built from TRBV18 and TRBJ1-6; no clear D gene. CDR1 and CDR2 from the germline V gene are KGHSH and LQKENI. The CDR3 is 12 residues long. Deletions cut 5 bases from V and 9 bases from J, with 8 bases between. The CDR3 sequence is CASSFPGSPLHF. The CDR3 nucleotides read TGTGCCAGCTCATTTCCCGGTTCACCCCTCCACTTT.

The chain links TRBV10-3 to TRBJ2-3, with TRBD1 identical over 9 bases. Germline V lookup: CDR1 ENHRY, CDR2 SYGVKD. Trimming at V came to 3 bases and at J to 2 bases, leaving 9 bases not matched to a gene. The CDR3 has 17 amino acids. CDR3 in DNA: TGTGCCATCAGTGAAAGACAGGGGGATACCGCCACAGATACGCAGTATTTT. Translation: CAISERQGDTATDTQYF.

This chain uses TRBV5-1 with TRBJ1-1; TRBD1 matches at 9 bases. The CDR3 is 16 amino acids. Germline V gene lookup returns CDR1 SGHRS and CDR2 YFSETQ. The trim removed 4 bases at V and 4 bases at J, leaving 11 bases unmatched. CDR3 sequence: CASSPPDRGRGTEAFF. The CDR3 region has the DNA TGCGCCAGCAGCCCCCCCGACAGGGGGAGAGGCACTGAAGCTTTCTTT.

This sequence joins TRBV7-2 and TRBJ2-3, with 12 positions matching TRBD2. V shed 5 bases, J shed 4 bases, and the junction held 7 bases outside the gene matches. Germline assignment: CDR1 SGHTA and CDR2 FQGNSA. The CDR3 totals 16 residues. CDR3 sequence (DNA): TGTGCCAGCAGCGCAGCAGCTAGCGGGGGGGCAGATACGCAGTATTTT. Its protein is CASSAAASGGADTQYF.

This chain links TRBV27 with TRBJ2-3; D is perhaps TRBD2 (5 bases). V was clipped by 3 bases and J by 2 bases, with 9 bases between them. The CDR3 runs to 14 residues. Germline CDR1 is MNHEY and CDR2 is SMNVEV (reference sequence). Here the CDR3 DNA reads TGTGCCAGCAGTTTCCAGCGGTTCACAGATACGCAGTATTTT. Amino acid sequence: CASSFQRFTDTQYF.

The rearrangement links TRBV4-1 to TRBJ2-7; TRBD1 agrees at 8 bases. Germline V gene data show CDR1 as MGHRA and CDR2 as YSYEKL. The CDR3 has 17 residues. V trimming: 0 bases; J trimming: 5 bases; junction bases outside the gene matches: 12. This chain's CDR3 is CASSQDRGRTGRHEQYF. CDR3 DNA sequence: TGCGCCAGCAGCCAAGACCGTGGAAGGACAGGGAGGCACGAGCAGTACTTC.

The genes are TRBV12-3 or TRBV12-4 and TRBJ1-2, with TRBD1 as a possible D gene (6 bases). The CDR3 runs 13 residues. V lost 6 bases, J lost 3 bases, and 11 bases lay in between. The CDR3 nucleotides are TGTGCCAGCAGCTACGGACAGCACTATGGCTACACCTTC. This codes for CASSYGQHYGYTF.

The chain employs TRBV27 and TRBJ2-2; TRBD2 might be the D (6 bases). CDR3 length: 16 residues. Per germline, CDR1 MNHEY and CDR2 SMNVEV (reference sequence). V gave up 6 bases and J gave up 3 bases, with 17 bases separating them. The CDR3 reads CASSRILATYTGELFF. The DNA for the CDR3 is TGTGCCAGCAGCAGAATCCTAGCGACTTACACCGGGGAGCTGTTTTTT.

J is TRBJ2-7 and V is TRBV6-5; 9 bases map to TRBD1. The CDR3 extends over 14 amino acids. The V segment lost 6 bases and the J segment 3 bases; nucleotides outside the gene matches: 6. Germline lookup yields CDR1 MNHEY and CDR2 SVGAGI. The CDR3 here is CASRLTGGSYEQYF. CDR3 in DNA: TGTGCCAGCAGACTGACAGGGGGTAGCTACGAGCAGTACTTC.

This clone was picked up a small number of times. The CDR3 DNA sequence: TGTGCCAGCAGTAAAGCGGTATCACAAAAACTGTTTTTT. It specifies CASSKAVSQKLFF. The V gene is TRBV27, the J gene TRBJ1-4, with D unresolved. CDR1 is MNHEY, CDR2 SMNVEV, per germline (reference sequence). Trimming took off 5 bases at V and 9 bases at J, with 13 bases between the two ends. CDR3 length: 13 amino acids.

The chain is built from TRBV18 and TRBJ1-2; TRBD1 aligns across 8 bases. Germline V gene sequence: CDR1 KGHSH, CDR2 LQKENI. Germline trimming cut 5 bases from V and 8 bases from J; bases unmatched to any gene: 7. The CDR3 sequence is 13 residues long. For the CDR3, the DNA is TGTGCCAGCTCAGAACGACAGGGGCGAGGCTACACCTTC. Its translation: CASSERQGRGYTF.

The rearrangement joins TRBV19 to TRBJ2-2; the D is unclear. V was cut by 2 bases and J by 0 bases, with 7 bases left in between. The CDR3 length is 15 residues. Per germline, CDR1 LNHDA and CDR2 SQIVND (reference sequence). CDR3 amino acids: CASSISQSNTGELFF. CDR3 nucleotides: TGTGCCAGTAGTATATCGCAGTCGAACACCGGGGAGCTGTTTTTT. The full variable domain, in which reference TRBV19 and TRBJ2-2 provide the parts outside the CDR3, is DGGITQSPKYLFRKEGQNVTLSCEQNLNHDAMYWYRQDPGQGLRLIYYSQIVNDFQKGDIAEGYSVSREKKESFPLTVTSAQKNPTAFYLCASSISQSNTGELFFGEGSRLTVL.

The V call is TRBV7-8, the J call TRBJ2-7; the D gene is possibly TRBD2 (5 bases). The CDR3 has 13 residues. Germline assignment: CDR1 SGHVS and CDR2 FQNEAQ. The V gene lost 1 base and the J gene lost 7 bases, with 11 bases spanning the gap. For the CDR3, the DNA is TGTGCCAGCAGCTTAGGAGGGTTACGGGAGCAGTACTTC. This sequence encodes CASSLGGLREQYF.

The chain couples TRBV7-3 to TRBJ2-7; 9 nucleotides agree with TRBD2. This CDR3 contains 16 residues. Unmatched junction bases numbered 3, after V lost 0 bases and J lost 0 bases. Per germline, CDR1 SGHTA and CDR2 FQGTGA. CDR3 residues: CASSLTASGASYEQYF. CDR3 sequence (DNA): TGTGCCAGCAGCTTAACGGCTAGCGGGGCCTCCTACGAGCAGTACTTC.

This chain uses TRBV3-1 (or the pseudogene TRBV3-2) with TRBJ2-7; 7 bases are a match to TRBD1. V lost 1 base to trimming and J lost 2 bases; unmatched junction nucleotides: 2. The CDR3 consists of 14 residues. Germline CDR1 reads LGHDT; CDR2 reads YNNKEL (reference sequence). This CDR3 is CASSQVGGPYEQYF. DNA of the CDR3: TGTGCCAGCAGCCAAGTAGGGGGCCCCTACGAGCAGTACTTC.

The CDR3 loop reads CASSLAGSFRADGYTF. DNA of the CDR3: TGTGCCAGCAGCTTGGCCGGATCCTTCAGGGCCGATGGCTACACCTTC. The chain has TRBV5-4 and TRBJ1-2; D perhaps matches TRBD1 (5 bases). V lost 0 bases to trimming and J lost 6 bases, with 18 bases between them. This CDR3 contains 16 residues. From germline, CDR1 is SGHNT and CDR2 YYREEE (reference sequence).

V is TRBV3-1 (or the pseudogene TRBV3-2) and J is TRBJ1-6, with D possibly matching TRBD1 (5 bases). Trimming took 4 bases from V and 3 from J, leaving 19 bases between them. This CDR3 has 18 residues. The germline V gene has CDR1 LGHDT and CDR2 YNNKEL (reference sequence). In nucleotides, the CDR3 is TGTGCCAGCAGCCCTCAGGGCAAGGGCACGTTCTATAATTCACCCCTCCACTTT. Protein product: CASSPQGKGTFYNSPLHF.

The gene calls are TRBV6-5 and TRBJ2-3; 9 bases align to TRBD1. V shed 10 bases, J shed 1 base, and the junction held 6 bases outside the gene matches. This CDR3 is built from 14 residues. Germline V gene data show CDR1 as MNHEY and CDR2 as SVGAGI. CDR3: CATRRDRGTDTQYF. In DNA, the CDR3 is TGTGCCACACGAAGGGACAGGGGCACAGATACGCAGTATTTT.

The rearrangement joins TRBV5-1 to TRBJ1-4; 7 bases match TRBD1. With V trimmed by 2 bases and J by 3 bases, 4 bases remained unmatched. The CDR3 is made up of 15 amino acids. Germline CDR1 reads SGHRS; CDR2 reads YFSETQ. CDR3 DNA: TGCGCCAGCAGCTTACAGGGGATGCCTAATGAAAAACTGTTTTTT. Translating gives CASSLQGMPNEKLFF.

This rearrangement joins TRBV28 to TRBJ2-7; TRBD2 might be the D (6 bases). V lost 6 bases and J lost 3, with 12 bases in between. This CDR3 has 13 amino acids. The V gene's germline CDR1 is MDHEN and CDR2 SYDVKM. CDR3 residues: CASRTGGSYEQYF. The CDR3 region has the DNA TGTGCCAGCAGAACCGGGGGAAGCTACGAGCAGTACTTC.

V usage is TRBV18 and J usage is TRBJ1-3; TRBD1 is a possible D gene (5 bases). Germline CDR1 and CDR2: KGHSH and LQKENI. This CDR3 is 14 amino acids long. Trimming took 2 bases from V and 4 from J, leaving 9 bases between them. CDR3: CASSPGGLGNTIYF. The CDR3 coding sequence is TGTGCCAGCTCACCAGGGGGACTCGGAAACACCATATATTTT.